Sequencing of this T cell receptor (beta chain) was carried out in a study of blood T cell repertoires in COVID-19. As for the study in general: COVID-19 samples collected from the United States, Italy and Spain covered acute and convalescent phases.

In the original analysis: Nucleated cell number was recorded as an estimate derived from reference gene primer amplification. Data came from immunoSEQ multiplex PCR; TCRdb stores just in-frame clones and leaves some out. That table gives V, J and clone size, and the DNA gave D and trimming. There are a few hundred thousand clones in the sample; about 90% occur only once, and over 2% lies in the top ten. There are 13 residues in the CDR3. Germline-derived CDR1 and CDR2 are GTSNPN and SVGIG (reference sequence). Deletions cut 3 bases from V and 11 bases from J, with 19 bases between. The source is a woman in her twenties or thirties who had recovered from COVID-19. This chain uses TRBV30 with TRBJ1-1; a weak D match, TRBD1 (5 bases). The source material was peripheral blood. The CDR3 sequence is CAWRPQGRIWAFF. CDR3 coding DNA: TGTGCCTGGAGGCCGCAGGGAAGAATATGGGCTTTCTTT.